This TCR beta chain was sequenced for a study of CD4 T cells in relation to SARS-CoV-2 and coronaviruses. At the level of the study: The HLA restriction of the shared crossreactive spike epitopes was mapped. Findings and caveats of the study: No donor gave both pre-pandemic and post-infection samples.

Unexposed donor CD4+ T cells date from about 2011-2018, before the COVID-19 pandemic. As to this clone: Its antigen is unknown.

CDR3 size: 14 residues. Germline V lookup: CDR1 SGHNT, CDR2 YYREEE (reference sequence). The J segment lost 6 bases and the V segment lost 4 bases, leaving 6 bases of the junction unmatched. Profiled with immunoSEQ multiplex PCR; TCRdb holds only in-frame clones, not every one. The sample lists roughly 63,000 clones; approximately 94% were seen once. This chain joins TRBV5-4 and TRBJ2-2, with TRBD1 matching 7 bases. The TCR originated in a human donor in good health. The sample comprised naive CD4+ T cells from PBMCs. Subset here: naive CD4+ T cells isolated by negative enrichment. CDR3 nucleotides: TGTGCCAGCAGCCCGGACAGGTTCGCCGGGGAGCTGTTTTTT. It encodes CASSPDRFAGELFF.